The sequence of this TCR beta chain was determined in a study of blood T cell repertoires in COVID-19. The overall study: Researchers got acute and convalescent COVID-19 samples from the United States, Italy and Spain.

Cohort placement rested on clinical history that participants reported themselves. Donors of Cohort 3 who recovered were those that had two negative PCRs, clearance, or symptom resolution. Using immunoSEQ multiplex PCR, the repertoire was profiled, and TCRdb retains in-frame clones only, with some absent. Among roughly 190,000 clones listed, around 90% were seen once. Specimen: PBMCs or T cells enriched from blood (not recorded which). The clonotype was recovered from a woman in her 30s who had recovered from COVID-19.

The CDR3 protein is CASKGLGQGPYEQYF. The CDR3 DNA sequence: TGTGCCAGCAAGGGATTGGGACAGGGTCCCTACGAGCAGTACTTC. J is TRBJ2-7 and V is TRBV6-6, with 9 bases fitting TRBD1. CDR1 is MNHNY, CDR2 SVGAGI, per germline (reference sequence). This CDR3 spans 15 amino acids. Germline trimming cut 7 bases from V and 2 bases from J; bases unmatched to any gene: 9.